This is a list of T cell receptor beta chains from one sample in a study of CD8+ T cells in alopecia areata. Sequencing used immunoSEQ multiplex PCR; TCRdb keeps in-frame clones, though not all of them. The repertoire has some 210,000 clones, 50% to 70% of them found once; the top ten carry just over 0.45%. The material was CD4+ T cells sorted from blood, obtained at week 0. These receptors all stem from a human donor with alopecia areata. The CDR3 runs from the conserved cysteine through the conserved F or W. Not every row has a clone size; where given, it reads once, few, many or a size class.

clone_size j_call v_call cdr3_aa
NA TRBJ2-3 TRBV18 CASSPPSLAGADTQYF
few TRBJ2-6 TRBV7-2 CASSPDGQTISGANVLTF
NA TRBJ1-1 TRBV5-1 CASSGGMNTEAFF
NA TRBJ2-2 TRBV29-1 CSGESNTGELFF
few TRBJ1-2 TRBV5-1 CASSLPDGPGGYTF
NA TRBJ1-4 TRBV6-1 CASTPRPSGNEKLFF
NA TRBJ2-7 TRBV5-1 CASSLGPEQYF
NA TRBJ2-1 TRBV6-1 CASSHRGSAEQFF
few TRBJ1-1 TRBV6-1 CASVTGTSLSTEAFF
NA TRBJ1-1 TRBV9 CASSAFASQFSGAFF
NA TRBJ1-5 TRBV30 CAWSLRDRGPPQHF
NA TRBJ2-7 TRBV19 CASSIRTSGRSSEQYF
NA TRBJ2-5 TRBV10-3 CAISKGQGGQETQYF
NA TRBJ1-2 TRBV29-1 CSAAAGLLNYGYTF
NA TRBJ2-7 TRBV27 CASSPDRGYEQYF
few TRBJ1-1 TRBV7-9 CASSLAAEAFF
NA TRBJ2-1 TRBV11-2 CASSRGPAHEQFF
NA TRBJ2-7 TRBV15 CATKLWVTGKDEQYF
few TRBJ1-1 TRBV5-1 CASSLEQNTEAFF
few TRBJ2-7 TRBV27 CASSWDRGEVQYF
NA TRBJ2-7 TRBV5-1 CATRTDQTYEQYF
NA TRBJ2-3 TRBV29-1 CSVGLILADTQYF
NA TRBJ1-5 TRBV28 CASSADGNQPQHF
NA TRBJ2-2 TRBV10-3 CAISRDSFTGELFF
few TRBJ2-5 TRBV5-8 CASSLGGTGTETQYF
NA TRBJ2-3 TRBV7-2 CASSQYASTDTQYF
NA TRBJ2-1 TRBV30 CAWNLKRTGGYNEQFF
once TRBJ1-1 TRBV2 CASSEGNTEAFF
NA TRBJ2-3 TRBV30 CAWSVASTDTQYF
NA TRBJ1-1 TRBV27 CASSYRVDTEAFF
few TRBJ1-1 TRBV29-1 CSVESYKDTEAFF
few TRBJ1-3 TRBV7-2 CASSSWTGGISGNTIYF
NA TRBJ2-7 TRBV7-9 CASRRGLGGSYEQYF
NA TRBJ2-1 TRBV7-9 CASSLSAGGTMGEQFF
NA TRBJ2-3 TRBV15 CATSRGGSTDTQYF
NA TRBJ1-2 TRBV6-5 CASSEVTGYTF
once TRBJ2-3 TRBV30 CAWSRDWTDTQYF
NA TRBJ1-2 TRBV29-1 CSVDMGGAGHGYTF
few TRBJ1-1 TRBV5-6 CASSRPESTTEAFF
NA TRBJ2-1 TRBV7-3 CASSLGLADEQFF
NA TRBJ2-7 TRBV7-9 CASSLGFVADSYEQYF
NA TRBJ2-6 TRBV2 CASRRDPWSSGANVLTF
NA TRBJ1-1 TRBV5-4 CASSRLYYTLNTEAFF
NA TRBJ2-3 TRBV30 CAWSAGTWAQYF
few TRBJ2-3 TRBV29-1 CSVRGTVTDTQYF
NA TRBJ2-7 TRBV9 CASSVGLNSYEQYF
NA TRBJ1-2 TRBV29-1 CSVAGQGRRGYTF
NA TRBJ2-5 TRBV5-1 CASSLGLAGPGETQYF